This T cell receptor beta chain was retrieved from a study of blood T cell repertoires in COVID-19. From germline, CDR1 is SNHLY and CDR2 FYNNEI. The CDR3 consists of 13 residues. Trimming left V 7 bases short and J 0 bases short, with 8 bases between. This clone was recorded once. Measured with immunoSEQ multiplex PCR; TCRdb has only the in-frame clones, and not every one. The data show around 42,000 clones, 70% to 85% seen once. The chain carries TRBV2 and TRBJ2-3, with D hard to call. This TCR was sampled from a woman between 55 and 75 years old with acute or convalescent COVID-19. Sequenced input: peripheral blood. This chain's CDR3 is CASKAESTDTQYF. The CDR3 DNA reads TGTGCCAGCAAGGCGGAGAGCACAGATACGCAGTATTTT.